A few counts support the clone carrying this T cell receptor (beta chain). Its antigen is currently unknown. With the Oncomine TCR Beta short-read assay, DNA from cultured CD4+ T cells was sequenced. Each CDR3 protein is one row after TCRdb ran MiXCR on the PCR reads. The sample carries 6,200 or so distinct CDR3 sequences, nearly 70% recorded once. Treatment specified: roughly ten-day PBMC culture with coronavirus spike peptide pools or control peptides (ViraFEST assay). CDR3 length: 14 amino acids. After removal of 5 bases from V and 5 bases from J, the junction contained 7 bases not matched to a gene. Germline V gene data show CDR1 as SGHTA and CDR2 as FQGNSA. This entry comes from a study of vaccination and CD4 T cells after COVID-19.

This TCR came from a human donor who had recovered from COVID-19. The J gene is TRBJ2-5, the V gene TRBV7-2; 8 bases line up with TRBD1. The sample consisted of CD4+ T cells from blood, cultured in vitro. The CDR3 here is CASSVTGAGETQYF. The CDR3 DNA reads as TGTGCCAGCAGCGTGACAGGGGCAGGGGAGACCCAGTACTTC.